These T cell receptor beta chains were read from a single sample in a study of T cell responses to AZD1222 COVID-19 vaccine. The repertoire was sequenced with immunoSEQ multiplex PCR; TCRdb's copy has only in-frame clones and lacks some. Among over 150,000 clones listed, roughly nine tenths were seen once. The sample here was peripheral blood, taken on day 0 of MenACWY control vaccination. The receptor source for this set is an adult in good health. Each CDR3 is given with its conserved first and last residue. The order of the fields is CDR3 DNA, CDR3 protein, clone size, V gene, D gene, J gene. D genes are given only for firm matches. Clone size is given for some rows only: seen once, a few or many times, or a class if the clone is expanded.

CDR3 DNA: TGCGCCAGCAGTTCTTCTCCCAATCGGCAGGCCTCTGGGGCCAACGTCCTGACTTTC
CDR3 protein: CASSSSPNRQASGANVLTF
clone size: NA
V gene: TRBV5-1
D gene: NA
J gene: TRBJ2-6

CDR3 DNA: TGTGCCAGCAGCGGAGGGACATTAAACACTGAAGCTTTCTTT
CDR3 protein: CASSGGTLNTEAFF
clone size: NA
V gene: TRBV7-8
D gene: NA
J gene: TRBJ1-1

CDR3 DNA: TGTGCCAGTAGACCGGGACTAGCGGGGACCGGGGAGCTGTTTTTT
CDR3 protein: CASRPGLAGTGELFF
clone size: NA
V gene: TRBV19
D gene: TRBD2
J gene: TRBJ2-2

CDR3 DNA: TGTGCCAGTAGTTCCGGGACAGGGTCGGATACGCAGTATTTT
CDR3 protein: CASSSGTGSDTQYF
clone size: NA
V gene: TRBV19
D gene: TRBD1
J gene: TRBJ2-3

CDR3 DNA: TGCGCCAGCAGCCAAGATGGGAGGGGGGCCCAAGAGACCCAGTACTTC
CDR3 protein: CASSQDGRGAQETQYF
clone size: NA
V gene: TRBV4-1
D gene: NA
J gene: TRBJ2-5

CDR3 DNA: TGTGCCACCAGTGATTTGCACGGTACAGGGGATGAGCAGTTCTTC
CDR3 protein: CATSDLHGTGDEQFF
clone size: NA
V gene: TRBV24-1
D gene: TRBD1
J gene: TRBJ2-1

CDR3 DNA: TGTGCCAGCAGCCAAGATCGTAGGGGGAGTGGAGCTTTCTTT
CDR3 protein: CASSQDRRGSGAFF
clone size: NA
V gene: TRBV3-1/TRBV3-2
D gene: NA
J gene: TRBJ1-1

CDR3 DNA: TGTGCCAGCAGGGACAGCAGCTCTGGAAACACCATATATTTT
CDR3 protein: CASRDSSSGNTIYF
clone size: NA
V gene: TRBV11-2
D gene: NA
J gene: TRBJ1-3

CDR3 DNA: TGTGCCTGGAGTGGACTCGGAGAGACCCAGTACTTC
CDR3 protein: CAWSGLGETQYF
clone size: NA
V gene: TRBV30
D gene: NA
J gene: TRBJ2-5

CDR3 DNA: TGTGCCATCAGCGCTCTCGGGCCGGTCGACTACGAGCAGTACTTC
CDR3 protein: CAISALGPVDYEQYF
clone size: NA
V gene: TRBV10-3
D gene: NA
J gene: TRBJ2-7

CDR3 DNA: TGTGCCAGCACTCAGACAGGGCTCGGCGTCTCCGACTATGGCTACACCTTC
CDR3 protein: CASTQTGLGVSDYGYTF
clone size: NA
V gene: TRBV2
D gene: TRBD1
J gene: TRBJ1-2

CDR3 DNA: TGTGCCAGCAGCCAATGGAGGGTCGGTAACTATGGCTACACCTTC
CDR3 protein: CASSQWRVGNYGYTF
clone size: NA
V gene: TRBV16
D gene: NA
J gene: TRBJ1-2

CDR3 DNA: TGTGCCAGCAGTCGGGACAGACGCAATCAGCCCCAGCATTTT
CDR3 protein: CASSRDRRNQPQHF
clone size: NA
V gene: TRBV6-5
D gene: TRBD1
J gene: TRBJ1-5

CDR3 DNA: TGTGCCAGCAGTCCCCGGGACGACAATGAGCAGTTCTTC
CDR3 protein: CASSPRDDNEQFF
clone size: NA
V gene: TRBV6-5
D gene: NA
J gene: TRBJ2-1

CDR3 DNA: TGTGCCAGCAGCTTGGGACAGGGGAGAAACACCATATATTTT
CDR3 protein: CASSLGQGRNTIYF
clone size: once
V gene: TRBV5-4
D gene: TRBD1
J gene: TRBJ1-3

CDR3 DNA: TGTGCCAGCAACCAGGTGGCGGGCGAGCAGTACTTC
CDR3 protein: CASNQVAGEQYF
clone size: NA
V gene: TRBV2
D gene: NA
J gene: TRBJ2-7

CDR3 DNA: TGCGCCAGCAGCTTGAGACAGACCCAGCCCGGGGAGCTGTTTTTT
CDR3 protein: CASSLRQTQPGELFF
clone size: NA
V gene: TRBV5-1
D gene: NA
J gene: TRBJ2-2

CDR3 DNA: TGTGCCAGCAGGCCAACAGATTTGGGGTCAGAAAAACTGTTTTTT
CDR3 protein: CASRPTDLGSEKLFF
clone size: NA
V gene: TRBV28
D gene: NA
J gene: TRBJ1-4

CDR3 DNA: TGTGCCAGCAGCCCGAAGGACAGGGGGAATCAGCCCCAGCATTTT
CDR3 protein: CASSPKDRGNQPQHF
clone size: NA
V gene: TRBV4-2
D gene: TRBD1
J gene: TRBJ1-5

CDR3 DNA: TGTGCCTATTGGGACAGTGCTAACTATGGCTACACCTTC
CDR3 protein: CAYWDSANYGYTF
clone size: NA
V gene: TRBV28
D gene: TRBD1
J gene: TRBJ1-2

CDR3 DNA: TGTGCCAGCAGCCCTATTCCGTTCAGGGGCAACTACGAGCAGTACTTC
CDR3 protein: CASSPIPFRGNYEQYF
clone size: NA
V gene: TRBV14
D gene: NA
J gene: TRBJ2-7

CDR3 DNA: TGTGCCAGCAGCCCGACAGGGGTCGCTAAAGCTTTCTTT
CDR3 protein: CASSPTGVAKAFF
clone size: NA
V gene: TRBV7-3
D gene: TRBD1
J gene: TRBJ1-1

CDR3 DNA: TGTGCCAGCAGCCCCGATTCTTTACTAGCGGCTAGCACAGATACGCAGTATTTT
CDR3 protein: CASSPDSLLAASTDTQYF
clone size: NA
V gene: TRBV9
D gene: TRBD2
J gene: TRBJ2-3

CDR3 DNA: TGTGCCAGCGGCAGGGGGTCTTATGGCTACACCTTC
CDR3 protein: CASGRGSYGYTF
clone size: NA
V gene: TRBV6-5
D gene: TRBD1
J gene: TRBJ1-2

CDR3 DNA: TGTGCCAGCAGCCGAGTCCCCCTACTAGCGGGAGGACGCAGCGAGCAGTACTTC
CDR3 protein: CASSRVPLLAGGRSEQYF
clone size: NA
V gene: TRBV7-6
D gene: TRBD2
J gene: TRBJ2-7

CDR3 DNA: TGTGCCACAAGGGTCAAGCTGTTTTTT
CDR3 protein: CATRVKLFF
clone size: NA
V gene: TRBV5-8
D gene: NA
J gene: TRBJ1-4

CDR3 DNA: TGTGCCAGCAGCTTAGATCAAGCGGGGGCACCTAATGAAAAACTGTTTTTT
CDR3 protein: CASSLDQAGAPNEKLFF
clone size: few
V gene: TRBV11-3
D gene: NA
J gene: TRBJ1-4

CDR3 DNA: TGTGCCAGCAGCCTCGGCCAGGGAAGCGAAAAACTGTTTTTT
CDR3 protein: CASSLGQGSEKLFF
clone size: few
V gene: TRBV5-6
D gene: NA
J gene: TRBJ1-4

CDR3 DNA: TGTGCCAGCAGCCTGGACTCGCGTGGCTACACCTTC
CDR3 protein: CASSLDSRGYTF
clone size: few
V gene: TRBV5-4
D gene: NA
J gene: TRBJ1-2

CDR3 DNA: TGCAGCGTCGGACGGGATCCCAATCAGCCCCAGCATTTT
CDR3 protein: CSVGRDPNQPQHF
clone size: NA
V gene: TRBV29-1
D gene: NA
J gene: TRBJ1-5

CDR3 DNA: TGTGCCAGCAGTACCGAGGGGAACACTGAAGCTTTCTTT
CDR3 protein: CASSTEGNTEAFF
clone size: NA
V gene: TRBV6-5
D gene: NA
J gene: TRBJ1-1

CDR3 DNA: TGTGCCAGCAGCTTAGCACCGGGACAGGGGTCGGGTGGCTACACCTTC
CDR3 protein: CASSLAPGQGSGGYTF
clone size: once
V gene: TRBV7-2
D gene: TRBD1
J gene: TRBJ1-2

CDR3 DNA: TGTGCCAGCAGTTCCTCCCCGGGCACAGATACGCAGTATTTT
CDR3 protein: CASSSSPGTDTQYF
clone size: NA
V gene: TRBV6-4
D gene: NA
J gene: TRBJ2-3

CDR3 DNA: TGCGCCAGCAGCCCCTCCACAGGGGGCAATGAGCAGTTCTTC
CDR3 protein: CASSPSTGGNEQFF
clone size: NA
V gene: TRBV5-1
D gene: TRBD1
J gene: TRBJ2-1

CDR3 DNA: TGCAGTGCTAGTGCCCAGCGGGTTAGCAATCAGCCCCAGCATTTT
CDR3 protein: CSASAQRVSNQPQHF
clone size: NA
V gene: TRBV20-1
D gene: NA
J gene: TRBJ1-5

CDR3 DNA: TGTGCCAGCAGCTTTATAAGGACTACTGGAAACACCATATATTTT
CDR3 protein: CASSFIRTTGNTIYF
clone size: NA
V gene: TRBV11-3
D gene: NA
J gene: TRBJ1-3

CDR3 DNA: TGTGCCAGCAGCCAGATACTCGTCTTTGGGGGCTACACCTTC
CDR3 protein: CASSQILVFGGYTF
clone size: NA
V gene: TRBV14
D gene: NA
J gene: TRBJ1-2

CDR3 DNA: TGTGCCAGCAGCCAAGATACCAGGGCGATTGGCTATGGCTACACCTTC
CDR3 protein: CASSQDTRAIGYGYTF
clone size: NA
V gene: TRBV14
D gene: NA
J gene: TRBJ1-2

CDR3 DNA: TGTGCCAGCAGTTCCGGACTAGCGGACATCTACAATGAGCAGTTCTTC
CDR3 protein: CASSSGLADIYNEQFF
clone size: NA
V gene: TRBV3-1/TRBV3-2
D gene: TRBD2
J gene: TRBJ2-1

CDR3 DNA: TGTGCCAGCAATACCATTAATGAGCAGTTCTTC
CDR3 protein: CASNTINEQFF
clone size: NA
V gene: TRBV2
D gene: NA
J gene: TRBJ2-1

CDR3 DNA: TGTGCCAGCAGGGAACTAACGGACAGGCCTCAGCCCCAGCATTTT
CDR3 protein: CASRELTDRPQPQHF
clone size: NA
V gene: TRBV27
D gene: TRBD1
J gene: TRBJ1-5

CDR3 DNA: TGTGCCAGCAGTTTAGGCAGGGGCGGCTACACCTTC
CDR3 protein: CASSLGRGGYTF
clone size: NA
V gene: TRBV12-3/TRBV12-4
D gene: NA
J gene: TRBJ1-2

CDR3 DNA: TGTGCCAGCAGCGTAGGTGAGGGGTCGAACACTGAAGCTTTCTTT
CDR3 protein: CASSVGEGSNTEAFF
clone size: NA
V gene: TRBV9
D gene: NA
J gene: TRBJ1-1

CDR3 DNA: TGTGCCAGCTCACCGATAGCGGGGGGGCCTACCACAGATACGCAGTATTTT
CDR3 protein: CASSPIAGGPTTDTQYF
clone size: NA
V gene: TRBV18
D gene: TRBD2
J gene: TRBJ2-3

CDR3 DNA: TGTGCCAGCAGTTTACCTCCCGGGACAGGCTACAATGAGCAGTTCTTC
CDR3 protein: CASSLPPGTGYNEQFF
clone size: NA
V gene: TRBV27
D gene: TRBD1
J gene: TRBJ2-1

CDR3 DNA: TGTGCCAGCAGCTCCACAGGGGGGAAGAATGAAAAACTGTTTTTT
CDR3 protein: CASSSTGGKNEKLFF
clone size: NA
V gene: TRBV7-9
D gene: TRBD1
J gene: TRBJ1-4

CDR3 DNA: TGTGCCAGTAGTATTACAGGGGGTTCGAGTTCACCCCTCCACTTT
CDR3 protein: CASSITGGSSSPLHF
clone size: NA
V gene: TRBV19
D gene: TRBD1
J gene: TRBJ1-6

CDR3 DNA: TGTGCCAGCAGTGAGAGATGGGAAAAACTGTTTTTT
CDR3 protein: CASSERWEKLFF
clone size: NA
V gene: TRBV6-1
D gene: NA
J gene: TRBJ1-4

CDR3 DNA: TGTGCCAGTAGTATACGGGGGATGGATCAGCCCCAGCATTTT
CDR3 protein: CASSIRGMDQPQHF
clone size: few
V gene: TRBV19
D gene: NA
J gene: TRBJ1-5

CDR3 DNA: TGTGCCATCAGTGAGTCGGTGGTTAACACCGGGGAGCTGTTTTTT
CDR3 protein: CAISESVVNTGELFF
clone size: NA
V gene: TRBV10-3
D gene: NA
J gene: TRBJ2-2

CDR3 DNA: TGCGCCAGCAGTGATTCGGACGTTCAAGAGACCCAGTACTTC
CDR3 protein: CASSDSDVQETQYF
clone size: once
V gene: TRBV10-1
D gene: NA
J gene: TRBJ2-5

CDR3 DNA: TGCGCCAGCAGCCCAGAGGGAGGAACTAATGAAAAACTGTTTTTT
CDR3 protein: CASSPEGGTNEKLFF
clone size: NA
V gene: TRBV5-1
D gene: NA
J gene: TRBJ1-4

CDR3 DNA: TGTGCCACCCGTTTGGCGGTAGTTACCCCTAGCACAGATACGCAGTATTTT
CDR3 protein: CATRLAVVTPSTDTQYF
clone size: NA
V gene: TRBV15
D gene: NA
J gene: TRBJ2-3